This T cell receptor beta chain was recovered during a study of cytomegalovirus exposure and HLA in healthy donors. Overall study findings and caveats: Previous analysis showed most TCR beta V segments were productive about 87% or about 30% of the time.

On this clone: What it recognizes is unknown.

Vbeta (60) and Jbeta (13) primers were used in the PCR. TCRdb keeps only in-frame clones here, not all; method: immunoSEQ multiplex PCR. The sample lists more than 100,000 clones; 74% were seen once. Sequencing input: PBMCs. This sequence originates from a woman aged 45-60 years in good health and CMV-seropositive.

CDR3 nucleotide sequence: TGTGCCAGCAGTGAAGCGACTTGGAACCGCAATCAGCCCCAGCATTTT. The encoded protein is CASSEATWNRNQPQHF. J is TRBJ1-5 and V is TRBV6-1; no clear D. This CDR3 has 16 amino acids. The V end was cut by 0 bases, the J end by 2 bases, with 11 bases between. The germline V gene encodes CDR1 MNHNS and CDR2 SASEGT.